Presented here are 30 T cell receptor beta chains from one specimen sequenced in a study of control samples from healthy donors and cancer patients. Libraries were prepared by immunoSEQ multiplex PCR; TCRdb keeps only in-frame clonotypes and omits some of them. The table records some 210,000 clones, about 90% of them present only once. Sequenced input: blood. The receptors originated from a man younger than 40 in good health.

The rearrangement joins TRBV3-1 (or the pseudogene TRBV3-2) to TRBJ2-3; D is unresolved. CDR1 LGHDT and CDR2 YNNKEL come from the germline V gene (reference sequence). V lost 6 bases to trimming and J lost 3 bases, with 16 bases between them. CDR3 size: 15 residues. This CDR3 reads CASSPTALGTDTQYF. DNA of the CDR3: TGTGCCAGCAGTCCGACGGCCTTGGGGACAGATACGCAGTATTTT.

The gene calls are TRBV14 and TRBJ1-4, with 7 bases matching TRBD1. Trimming took 1 base from V and 7 from J; bases not matched to a gene: 9. The CDR3 has 16 amino acids. Germline V gene sequence: CDR1 SGHDN, CDR2 FVKESK. The CDR3 loop reads CASSQGLGGFREKLFF. The CDR3 DNA sequence: TGTGCCAGCAGCCAAGGATTAGGGGGCTTTCGTGAAAAACTGTTTTTT.

This clone was picked up one time. The genes are TRBV3-1 (or the pseudogene TRBV3-2) and TRBJ2-7, with a weak D call TRBD2 (6 bases). This CDR3 is 14 amino acids long. Germline V lookup: CDR1 LGHDT, CDR2 YNNKEL (reference sequence). V gave up 4 bases and J gave up 3 bases, with 13 bases separating them. The CDR3 region has the DNA TGTGCCAGCAGCCTTTCCGGGGGAGACTACGAGCAGTACTTC. It specifies CASSLSGGDYEQYF.

This chain connects TRBV12-1 to TRBJ1-1; TRBD1, the D gene given by the table, was not confirmed from the DNA. TRBV12-1 is shown as a pseudogene. The CDR3 totals 15 residues. Written as DNA, the CDR3 is TGTGCCAGCAGCTCGCAGACAGGGGGGTTGGGTGAAGCTTTCTTT. As protein: CASSSQTGGLGEAFF.

This chain connects TRBV10-3 to TRBJ2-3; weak D call: TRBD1 (6 bases). The V and J ends lost 6 bases and 0 bases respectively, with 13 bases between them. CDR1 ENHRY and CDR2 SYGVKD come from the germline V gene. The CDR3 spans 15 residues. The CDR3 DNA follows: TGTGCCATCAGCTGGGACAATTATAGCACAGATACGCAGTATTTT. Residues: CAISWDNYSTDTQYF.

The chain employs TRBV30 and TRBJ1-3; D is undetermined. The CDR3 length is 14 residues. Trimming left V 2 bases short and J 2 bases short, with 10 bases between. Germline CDR1 and CDR2: GTSNPN and SVGIG (reference sequence). Here the CDR3 reads CAWSRGLAGNTIYF. CDR3 DNA sequence: TGTGCCTGGAGTAGAGGTTTGGCTGGAAACACCATATATTTT.

As for this clone: An end of the junction does not agree with germline; a read error may underlie this. This chain connects TRBV5-6 to TRBJ2-3; 9 bases agree with TRBD2. CDR1 and CDR2 (germline): SGHDT, YYEEEE. This CDR3 region has 14 residues. The CDR3 protein is CANSAGGPADTQYF. The CDR3 DNA is TGTGCCAACAGCGCGGGGGGGCCGGCAGATACGCAGTATTTT.

The J gene is TRBJ2-7, the V gene TRBV29-1; TRBD1 matches 8 bases. CDR3 length: 12 amino acids. The V gene's germline CDR1 is SQVTM and CDR2 ANQGSEA. V shed 6 bases, J shed 1 base, and the junction held 2 bases outside the gene matches. The CDR3 DNA is TGCAGCGTCGGGACAGGTTCCTACGAGCAGTACTTC. Its translation: CSVGTGSYEQYF.

This chain uses TRBV10-3 with TRBJ2-7; 9 bases fit TRBD1. Per germline, CDR1 ENHRY and CDR2 SYGVKD. This CDR3 has 14 amino acids. V trimming: 6 bases; J trimming: 5 bases; junction bases outside the gene matches: 8. The CDR3 reads CAIRGDRVSDEQYF. DNA of the CDR3: TGTGCCATCAGGGGGGACAGGGTTTCTGACGAGCAGTACTTC.

This clone was detected only once. The rearrangement joins TRBV7-8 to TRBJ2-1; D perhaps matches TRBD2 (7 bases). This CDR3 region has 16 residues. From germline, CDR1 is SGHVS and CDR2 FQNEAQ. The V end was cut by 5 bases, the J end by 8 bases, with 22 bases between. The CDR3 reads CASSQDPAREGDEQFF. The CDR3 DNA reads TGTGCCAGCAGCCAAGACCCCGCCAGGGAGGGGGATGAGCAGTTCTTC. Using reference TRBV7-8 and TRBJ2-1 for the parts outside the CDR3, the full variable domain is GAGVSQSPRYKVAKRGQDVALRCDPISGHVSLFWYQQALGQGPEFLTYFQNEAQLDKSGLPSDRFFAERPEGSVSTLKIQRTQQEDSAVYLCASSQDPAREGDEQFFGPGTRLTVL.

This clone was counted once. The chain links TRBV6-5 to TRBJ1-2; D is possibly TRBD1 (5 bases). The CDR3 covers 14 residues. V was clipped by 5 bases and J by 3 bases, with 13 bases between them. Germline CDR1 reads MNHEY; CDR2 reads SVGAGI. This CDR3 is CASSPGTHYYGYTF. DNA for the CDR3: TGTGCCAGCAGTCCCGGGACCCACTACTATGGCTACACCTTC.

This sequence joins TRBV19 and TRBJ1-1, with D perhaps matching TRBD1 (6 bases). This CDR3 contains 17 residues. Germline V gene sequence: CDR1 LNHDA, CDR2 SQIVND (reference sequence). Between the trimmed V and J ends, which lost 5 bases and 0 bases, there was a span of 19 bases. CDR3 DNA: TGTGCCAGTAGTCCCCAGGCGGGGGCAGCCATGAACACTGAAGCTTTCTTT. Amino acids: CASSPQAGAAMNTEAFF.

CDR3 DNA: TGTGCCAGCATTACAGCGACCTCTAACTATGGCTACACCTTC. Protein: CASITATSNYGYTF. The chain links TRBV28 to TRBJ1-2; the D is unclear. CDR3 length equals 14 residues. Trimming removed 7 bases from V and 0 bases from J, with 12 bases in between. Germline V gene data show CDR1 as MDHEN and CDR2 as SYDVKM.

The V gene is TRBV4-2, the J gene TRBJ2-3, with TRBD2 matching 9 bases. The CDR3 contains 16 residues. Trimming at V came to 4 bases and at J to 5 bases, leaving 10 bases not matched to a gene. From germline, CDR1 is LGHNA and CDR2 YNFKEQ. The CDR3 loop is CASSLTAGGQGDTQYF. CDR3 sequence (DNA): TGTGCCAGCAGCCTAACCGCGGGGGGGCAGGGAGATACGCAGTATTTT.

V is TRBV5-1 and J is TRBJ2-2, with 9 positions matching TRBD1. The V and J ends lost 5 bases and 4 bases, in that order; junction bases with no gene match: 6. The CDR3 contains 15 residues. Per the germline V gene, CDR1 is SGHRS and CDR2 is YFSETQ. The CDR3 sequence is CASSEGQGSTGELFF. Here the CDR3 DNA reads TGCGCCAGCAGTGAGGGACAGGGATCCACCGGGGAGCTGTTTTTT.

The chain has TRBV24-1 and TRBJ2-3, with D possibly matching TRBD2 (6 bases). In germline, CDR1 is KGHDR, CDR2 SFDVKD. With 4 bases removed from V and 4 bases from J, the gap between germline ends came to 20 bases. The CDR3 spans 17 residues. CDR3 residues: CATSETGGPVRPDTQYF. The CDR3 bases are TGTGCCACCAGTGAGACCGGGGGACCCGTGAGGCCAGATACGCAGTATTTT.

The chain recombines TRBV29-1 with TRBJ2-1, with a possible D match to TRBD1 (5 bases). Germline assignment: CDR1 SQVTM and CDR2 ANQGSEA. The V and J ends lost 7 bases and 0 bases respectively, with 10 bases between them. This CDR3 contains 13 residues. CDR3 DNA sequence: TGCAGCGCCGAAGGGGCCTCCTACAATGAGCAGTTCTTC. Its translation is CSAEGASYNEQFF.

V and J are TRBV19 and TRBJ1-1; the D is unclear. CDR1 and CDR2 from the germline V gene are LNHDA and SQIVND (reference sequence). Trimming left V 3 bases short and J 4 bases short, with 12 bases between. The CDR3 has 14 amino acids. The CDR3 spells CASSISSEGTEAFF. CDR3 DNA: TGTGCCAGTAGTATCTCGTCGGAGGGCACTGAAGCTTTCTTT.

This chain connects TRBV12-3 or TRBV12-4 to TRBJ1-2, with D possibly TRBD1 on 5 matching bases. Trimming cost V 7 bases and J 4 bases, with 13 bases left between them. The CDR3 length is 13 residues. CDR3: CASIFGGSYGYTF. The CDR3 DNA sequence: TGTGCCAGCATCTTCGGGGGATCCTATGGCTACACCTTC.

The chain carries TRBV3-1 (or the pseudogene TRBV3-2) and TRBJ1-6; possibly TRBD1 for D (5 bases). The V end was cut by 2 bases, the J end by 4 bases, with 12 bases between. Germline values: CDR1 LGHDT, CDR2 YNNKEL (reference sequence). This CDR3 has 16 amino acids. CDR3 in amino acids: CASSQFGGIYNSPLHF. CDR3 sequence (DNA): TGTGCCAGCAGCCAATTTGGGGGAATATATAATTCACCCCTCCACTTT.

The chain employs TRBV6-1 and TRBJ1-6; D not certain. The CDR3 has 15 residues. In germline, CDR1 is MNHNS, CDR2 SASEGT. Trimming stripped 2 bases from V and 8 bases from J, with 13 bases between. The CDR3 region is CASSEIGFVDSPLHF. The CDR3 DNA sequence: TGTGCCAGCAGTGAAATAGGCTTTGTGGATTCACCCCTCCACTTT.

This clone has more than one count but fewer than ten. The rearrangement links TRBV12-3 or TRBV12-4 to TRBJ1-1, with D unclear. The CDR3 consists of 13 residues. V was shortened by 3 bases and J by 4 bases, with 9 bases between the two germline ends. The CDR3 sequence is CASSFGRGTEAFF. The CDR3 nucleotides read TGTGCCAGCAGTTTTGGGCGGGGCACTGAAGCTTTCTTT.

V is TRBV27 and J is TRBJ1-5; D may be TRBD1 (6 bases). The length of the CDR3 is 14 residues. The germline CDR1 and CDR2 sequences are MNHEY and SMNVEV (reference sequence). Trimming pared 4 bases from V and 4 bases from J, leaving 11 bases between. As DNA, the CDR3 is TGTGCCAGCAGTTGGGGAGGGGGGAATCAGCCCCAGCATTTT. The encoded protein is CASSWGGGNQPQHF.

The chain carries TRBV19 and TRBJ2-1; TRBD2 matches at 11 bases. The CDR3 is made up of 15 amino acids. Germline V gives CDR1 LNHDA, CDR2 SQIVND (reference sequence). Losses at the gene ends were 4 bases for V and 7 bases for J; bases not matched to a gene: 6. The CDR3 region has the DNA TGTGCCAGTAGTACCTTAGCGGGGGGGCTAAATGAGCAGTTCTTC. This encodes CASSTLAGGLNEQFF.

Concerning this clone itself: Other DNA sequences in the same sample also yield this CDR3. The chain links TRBV11-3 to TRBJ2-3; 11 bases map to TRBD2. The J segment lost 0 bases and the V segment lost 5 bases, leaving 4 bases of the junction unmatched. From germline, CDR1 is SGHNT and CDR2 YENEEA. The CDR3 spans 16 residues. CDR3 nucleotide sequence: TGTGCCAGCAGCCGCGGGACTAGCGGAAGCACAGATACGCAGTATTTT. It encodes CASSRGTSGSTDTQYF.

This clone was recorded only once. V usage is TRBV7-6 and J usage is TRBJ2-1, with a possible D match to TRBD1 (6 bases). CDR1 SGHVS and CDR2 FNYEAQ come from the germline V gene. Trimming pared 2 bases from V and 2 bases from J, leaving 10 bases between. The CDR3 has 15 amino acids. CDR3 amino acids: CASSLSGDTYNEQFF. In DNA form, the CDR3 reads TGTGCCAGCAGCTTAAGTGGGGACACCTACAATGAGCAGTTCTTC.

This clone was seen at least ten times. The chain combines TRBV10-3 with TRBJ2-7; D gene ambiguous. Trimming cost V 4 bases and J 0 bases, with 7 bases left between them. This CDR3 contains 13 residues. The germline V gene has CDR1 ENHRY and CDR2 SYGVKD. CDR3: CAISGASSYEQYF. Written as DNA, the CDR3 is TGTGCCATCAGTGGAGCTAGCTCCTACGAGCAGTACTTC.

Comment on this clone: Other DNA sequences within the sample encode an identical CDR3. This chain links TRBV30 with TRBJ2-7, with 7 positions matching TRBD1. V lost 3 bases, J lost 4 bases, and 3 bases stayed unmatched. The length of the CDR3 is 12 residues. Germline lookup yields CDR1 GTSNPN and CDR2 SVGIG (reference sequence). The CDR3 nucleotides read TGTGCCTGGAGCAAACAGGGGTACGAGCAGTACTTC. Translating gives CAWSKQGYEQYF.

This chain connects TRBV5-1 to TRBJ2-2, with 8 positions matching TRBD1. CDR3 size: 16 residues. CDR1 is SGHRS, CDR2 YFSETQ, per germline. Unmatched junction bases numbered 7, after V lost 5 bases and J lost 1 base. CDR3 sequence (DNA): TGCGCCAGCAGTCAAACCGGACAGGGGAACACCGGGGAGCTGTTTTTT. As protein: CASSQTGQGNTGELFF. The whole variable domain, filled in from reference TRBV5-1 and TRBJ2-2, reads KAGVTQTPRYLIKTRGQQVTLSCSPISGHRSVSWYQQTPGQGLQFLFEYFSETQRNKGNFPGRFSGRQFSNSRSEMNVSTLELGDSALYLCASSQTGQGNTGELFFGEGSRLTVL.

This chain links TRBV3-1 (or the pseudogene TRBV3-2) with TRBJ2-1, with D possibly matching TRBD2 (6 bases). V was trimmed by 4 bases and J by 3 bases, leaving 22 bases between them. Germline CDR1 and CDR2: LGHDT and YNNKEL (reference sequence). This CDR3 region has 18 residues. The CDR3 bases are TGTGCCAGCAGCCTCAAATCGGGCGGGCGGGGATACTACAATGAGCAGTTCTTC. Protein: CASSLKSGGRGYYNEQFF.